This section outlines one T cell receptor beta chain sequence together with its context. This specimen belongs to a study of blood T cells in healthy people across ages. Then a second PCR, running about 7 to 11 cycles, was carried out with a sample-barcoded 5' primer and a J-beta primer mix. Each CDR3 protein gets one entry after TCRdb re-called the 5' RACE reads with MiXCR. The data show 1.5 million to 2 million distinct CDR3 sequences, with less than 50% seen just once and over 2% held by the top ten. Researchers isolated at least 6.5 million PBMCs per sample. There are 16 residues in the CDR3. CDR1 is LGHNA and CDR2 is YNFKEQ in the germline V gene. V was shortened by 0 bases and J by 2 bases, with 12 bases between the two germline ends.

This clonotype was obtained from a woman between 40 and 55 years old in good health. V and J are TRBV4-2 and TRBJ2-3, with D possibly matching TRBD1 (5 bases). The sequencing input was blood. The CDR3 loop is CASSQDRQQLTDTQYF. The CDR3 DNA follows: TGTGCCAGCAGCCAAGATCGACAGCAACTCACAGATACGCAGTATTTT.